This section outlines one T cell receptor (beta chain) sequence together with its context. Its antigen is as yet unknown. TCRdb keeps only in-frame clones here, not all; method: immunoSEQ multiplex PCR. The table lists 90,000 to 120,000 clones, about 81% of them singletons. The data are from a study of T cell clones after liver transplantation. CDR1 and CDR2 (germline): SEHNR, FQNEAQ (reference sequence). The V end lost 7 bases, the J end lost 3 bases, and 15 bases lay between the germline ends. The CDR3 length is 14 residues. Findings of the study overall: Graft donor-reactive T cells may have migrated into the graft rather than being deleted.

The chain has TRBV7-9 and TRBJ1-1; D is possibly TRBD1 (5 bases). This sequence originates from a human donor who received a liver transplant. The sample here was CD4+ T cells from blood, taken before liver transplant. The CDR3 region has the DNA TGTGCCAGCATGAGTAGGGGACGTTACACTGAAGCTTTCTTT. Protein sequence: CASMSRGRYTEAFF.